The present T cell receptor (beta chain) was sequenced within a study of blood T cell repertoires in COVID-19. Study-wide background: Samples of COVID-19 (acute and convalescent) were obtained from the United States, Italy and Spain. Nucleic acid was either cDNA or gDNA, and it came from T cells, B-cell-depleted T cells, or PBMCs.

In the original processing: Researchers report that nucleated cell counts were estimated from reference gene primer amplification. Sequencing used immunoSEQ multiplex PCR; TCRdb keeps in-frame clones, though not all of them. That table furnishes V, J and clone size, whereas the DNA furnished D and trimming. Of some 16,000 clones in the sample, 70% to 90% were seen once. The germline V gene encodes CDR1 ENHRY and CDR2 SYGVKD. Trimming removed 3 bases at V and 0 bases at J, with 7 bases between. This CDR3 has 14 amino acids. What was sequenced was peripheral blood. The sequence was collected from a human donor in a cohort sampled during active COVID-19. The gene calls are TRBV10-3 and TRBJ2-3; tentative D call: TRBD2 (6 bases). The CDR3 region has the DNA TGTGCCATCAGTGAACTAGCCAGCACAGATACGCAGTATTTT. This translates into CAISELASTDTQYF.